The clone carrying this TCR beta chain showed up just a few times. Its antigen is as yet unknown. This entry is derived from a study of cytomegalovirus exposure and HLA in healthy donors. PCR primers comprised 60 Vbeta and 13 Jbeta primers. Assay: immunoSEQ multiplex PCR; the TCRdb copy retains only in-frame clones and omits some. The sample includes 130,000 to 150,000 clones, approximately 80% of them seen just once. The study, taken as a whole, reports: A classifier reportedly called cytomegalovirus status with high sensitivity and specificity.

Sequenced sample: PBMCs. The clonotype originates from a woman aged 50 to 60 in good health and CMV-seronegative.

CDR3 residues: CASSQGKIFDSASGNTIYF. Written as DNA, the CDR3 is TGCGCCAGCAGCCAAGGGAAAATTTTCGACAGTGCCTCTGGAAACACCATATATTTT. This rearrangement joins TRBV4-1 to TRBJ1-3; possibly TRBD1 for D (5 bases). The CDR3 consists of 19 residues. Trimming removed 1 base from V and 0 bases from J, with 19 bases in between. The germline CDR1 and CDR2 sequences are MGHRA and YSYEKL.